One and the same sample provided the 15 T cell receptor beta chains below, sequenced in a study of blood T cell repertoires in COVID-19. The protocol was immunoSEQ multiplex PCR, while the TCRdb copy is restricted to in-frame clones and leaves out a portion. This sample has some 260,000 clones; about 88% occur once, and the top ten carry 2.1%. The sample taken for sequencing was peripheral blood. The receptors derive from a woman in her thirties or forties who had recovered from COVID-19.

The V gene is TRBV3-1 (or the pseudogene TRBV3-2), the J gene TRBJ1-3, with D hard to call. CDR3 length: 16 amino acids. The germline gives CDR1 LGHDT, CDR2 YNNKEL (reference sequence). V shed 2 bases and J shed 0 bases, with 11 bases lying between them. CDR3 region: CASSQYVGSSGNTIYF. DNA for the CDR3: TGTGCCAGCAGCCAATATGTCGGGAGCTCTGGAAACACCATATATTTT.

The V gene is TRBV5-1, the J gene TRBJ2-3; possibly TRBD2 for D (5 bases). The CDR3 spans 16 residues. Germline CDR1 and CDR2: SGHRS and YFSETQ. V was pared by 2 bases and J by 0 bases, with 13 bases between. Here the CDR3 reads CASSLEGYSSTDTQYF. The DNA for the CDR3 is TGCGCCAGCAGCTTAGAGGGCTATTCTAGCACAGATACGCAGTATTTT.

The rearrangement links TRBV19 to TRBJ2-3; TRBD1 aligns across 8 bases. In germline, CDR1 is LNHDA, CDR2 SQIVND (reference sequence). J gave up 8 bases and V 5 bases, and 9 bases lay outside the gene matches. CDR3 length: 14 amino acids. CDR3 sequence (DNA): TGTGCCAGTAGTGAAACAGGGGGGCGGGGTACGCAGTATTTT. Protein product: CASSETGGRGTQYF.

The chain is built from TRBV27 and TRBJ1-4, with D perhaps matching TRBD1 (5 bases). The V and J ends lost 6 bases and 0 bases respectively, with 8 bases between them. The CDR3 length is 14 residues. Germline loops: CDR1 MNHEY, CDR2 SMNVEV (reference sequence). CDR3 coding DNA: TGTGCCAGCAGCGGGGGTCCAACTAATGAAAAACTGTTTTTT. Translation: CASSGGPTNEKLFF.

This clone was seen just once. The V and J genes are TRBV12-5 and TRBJ2-1, with D unclear. CDR3 length: 14 amino acids. V was cut by 3 bases and J by 5 bases, with 11 bases left in between. From germline, CDR1 is LGHNT and CDR2 FRNRAP. DNA for the CDR3: TGTGCTAGTGGTTTCGGAGCAGAGGACAATGAGCAGTTCTTC. This codes for CASGFGAEDNEQFF.

The chain carries TRBV30 and TRBJ1-3; weak D call: TRBD1 (6 bases). V was clipped by 0 bases and J by 3 bases, with 15 bases between them. CDR1 and CDR2 from the germline V gene are GTSNPN and SVGIG (reference sequence). This CDR3 region has 16 residues. The CDR3 reads CAWSVQGALGGNTIYF. The CDR3, as DNA: TGTGCCTGGAGTGTACAGGGCGCCTTGGGTGGAAACACCATATATTTT.

The chain employs TRBV5-1 and TRBJ1-4; unclear D gene. Trimming took off 1 base at V and 6 bases at J, with 13 bases between the two ends. Germline CDR1 reads SGHRS; CDR2 reads YFSETQ. CDR3 length equals 15 residues. In DNA form, the CDR3 reads TGCGCCAGCAGCTTGTGGTCCGGTTTTGATGAAAAACTGTTTTTT. Translated: CASSLWSGFDEKLFF.

V is TRBV11-3 and J is TRBJ1-1, with a tentative D call TRBD1 (6 bases). Trimming took 5 bases from V and 6 from J, leaving 19 bases between them. The germline CDR1 and CDR2 sequences are SGHNT and YENEEA. The CDR3 is 15 amino acids. The CDR3 sequence is CASSTRQAPGAEAFF. The CDR3 DNA reads as TGTGCCAGCAGCACCCGACAGGCCCCAGGGGCTGAAGCTTTCTTT. Drawing the rest from reference TRBV11-3 and TRBJ1-1, the complete variable domain is EAGVVQSPRYKIIEKKQPVAFWCNPISGHNTLYWYLQNLGQGPELLIRYENEEAVDDSQLPKDRFSAERLKGVDSTLKIQPAELGDSAVYLCASSTRQAPGAEAFFGQGTRLTVV.

The chain links TRBV28 to TRBJ1-5; TRBD1 might be the D (6 bases). Between the trimmed V and J ends, which lost 4 bases and 1 base, there was a span of 20 bases. The CDR3 contains 18 residues. Germline CDR1 and CDR2: MDHEN and SYDVKM. The CDR3 protein is CASSWGRGGARSNQPQHF. In DNA form, the CDR3 reads TGTGCCAGCAGTTGGGGCCGCGGGGGGGCTCGGAGCAATCAGCCCCAGCATTTT.

This rearrangement joins TRBV4-2 to TRBJ2-6, with D hard to call. V dropped 3 bases and J dropped 0 bases, with 6 bases sitting between them. Germline lookup yields CDR1 LGHNA and CDR2 YNFKEQ. The CDR3 spans 15 residues. CDR3: CASSHSSSGANVLTF. Written as DNA, the CDR3 is TGTGCCAGCAGCCACTCCAGCTCTGGGGCCAACGTCCTGACTTTC.

This sequence joins TRBV11-3 and TRBJ1-1; a weak D match, TRBD1 (6 bases). V lost 3 bases and J 6 bases, leaving 11 bases between the germline ends. There are 13 residues in the CDR3. Germline CDR1 reads SGHNT; CDR2 reads YENEEA. CDR3 residues: CASSFNRAPEAFF. CDR3 nucleotide sequence: TGTGCCAGCAGCTTCAACAGGGCCCCTGAAGCTTTCTTT.

This chain uses TRBV5-4 with TRBJ2-3, with 14 nucleotides matching TRBD2. J gave up 4 bases and V 3 bases, and 7 bases lay outside the gene matches. The CDR3 has 17 residues. Per germline, CDR1 SGHNT and CDR2 YYREEE (reference sequence). The CDR3 spells CASSSRLAGGHPDTQYF. CDR3 nucleotides: TGTGCCAGCAGCTCCCGACTAGCGGGAGGGCACCCAGATACGCAGTATTTT.

The CDR3: CASSLATNYGYTF. The CDR3 DNA reads as TGTGCCAGCAGCTTGGCCACTAACTATGGCTACACCTTC. This chain joins TRBV7-8 and TRBJ1-2; no firm D call. Trimming removed 3 bases at V and 0 bases at J, with 5 bases between. This CDR3 comprises 13 residues. Germline V gene lookup returns CDR1 SGHVS and CDR2 FQNEAQ.

This chain joins TRBV18 and TRBJ2-3; 8 bases line up with TRBD1. V lost 4 bases and J lost 7; bases outside the gene matches: 1. There are 12 residues in the CDR3. The germline gives CDR1 KGHSH, CDR2 LQKENI. The CDR3 DNA is TGTGCCAGCTCACGACAGGGGAATACGCAGTATTTT. This sequence encodes CASSRQGNTQYF.

The V gene is TRBV27, the J gene TRBJ1-1; the match to TRBD1 covers 9 bases. Losses at the gene ends were 3 bases for V and 6 bases for J; bases not matched to a gene: 5. The length of the CDR3 is 14 residues. From germline, CDR1 is MNHEY and CDR2 SMNVEV (reference sequence). The CDR3 here is CASSFRDRASEAFF. CDR3 coding DNA: TGTGCCAGCAGTTTCCGGGACAGGGCATCTGAAGCTTTCTTT.